This record looks at one T cell receptor (beta chain) sequence and its context. The participants were between roughly 18 and 89 years old and came from 24 US areas. Donors in Cohort 3 counted as recovered after two negative PCRs, clearance, or symptom resolution. In the study's own analysis: Scientists estimated how many nucleated cells there were by amplifying reference gene primers. TCRdb's copy holds only in-frame clones and misses some; the assay was immunoSEQ multiplex PCR. The DNA gave D and trimming, while V, J and clone size come from that table. The data show over 300,000 clones, 80% to 90% seen once. The entry originates in a study of blood T cell repertoires in COVID-19. Background on the study: PBMCs, B-cell-depleted T cells, or T cells were the source of the cDNA or gDNA that made up the material.

The sequenced material came from PBMCs or T cells enriched from blood (not recorded which). This TCR was recovered from a man between 25 and 39 years old who had recovered from COVID-19.

As DNA, the CDR3 is TGTGCCAGCAGCCGGACGGGACACCGTGAAGCTTTCTTT. Amino acids: CASSRTGHREAFF. The chain carries TRBV7-8 and TRBJ1-1; D might be TRBD1 (6 bases). Germline CDR1 SGHVS, CDR2 FQNEAQ. This CDR3 has 13 amino acids. V lost 5 bases and J 7 bases, leaving 14 bases between the germline ends.